These 28 T cell receptor beta chains originate from one sample sequenced in a study of identical twins. TCRdb re-called the 5' RACE reads through MiXCR, storing one row per CDR3 protein. The sample lists 450,000 or so distinct CDR3 sequences, 14% occurring once. The same sample was also used in a study of yellow fever vaccine responses in identical twins.

The sequenced sample consisted of CD4+ T cells sorted from blood. These receptor sequences come from a woman aged 18-29 years in good health.

This clonotype was observed a handful of times. The rearrangement joins TRBV7-2 to TRBJ2-5; D remains unclear. This CDR3 spans 13 amino acids. Germline assignment: CDR1 SGHTA and CDR2 FQGNSA. Trimming left V 8 bases short and J 5 bases short, with 15 bases between. The CDR3 DNA reads TGTGCCAGCGGCTCCAATAGAGTGGAGACCCAGTACTTC. It specifies CASGSNRVETQYF.

The chain joins TRBV20-1 to TRBJ2-4; 11 bases match TRBD2. The CDR3 sequence is 14 residues long. Germline V gene data show CDR1 as DFQATT and CDR2 as SNEGSKA (reference sequence). The V segment lost 6 bases and the J segment 7 bases; nucleotides outside the gene matches: 8. The CDR3 bases are TGCAGTGCAAAACTAGCGGGAGTGGGGAACATTCAGTACTTC. Encoded protein: CSAKLAGVGNIQYF.

This clonotype occurred a few times. The J gene is TRBJ1-3, the V gene TRBV2; D is undetermined. CDR3 length: 15 amino acids. With 2 bases removed from V and 4 bases from J, the gap between germline ends came to 12 bases. CDR1 SNHLY and CDR2 FYNNEI come from the germline V gene. The DNA of the CDR3 is TGTGCCAGCAGTGAAAATCGAGCTCCAGGAAACACCATATATTTT. This encodes CASSENRAPGNTIYF.

The chain has TRBV11-2 and TRBJ2-7; D might be TRBD1 (6 bases). Trimming cost V 3 bases and J 2 bases, with 14 bases left between them. The CDR3 totals 15 residues. Germline assignment: CDR1 SGHAT and CDR2 FQNNGV. The CDR3 DNA reads TGTGCCAGCAGCTTTGGTACAGGGAGAACCTACGAGCAGTACTTC. It specifies CASSFGTGRTYEQYF. Full variable domain (missing parts from reference TRBV11-2 and TRBJ2-7): EAGVAQSPRYKIIEKRQSVAFWCNPISGHATLYWYQQILGQGPKLLIQFQNNGVVDDSQLPKDRFSAERLKGVDSTLKIQPAKLEDSAVYLCASSFGTGRTYEQYFGPGTRLTVT.

This rearrangement joins TRBV11-2 to TRBJ2-2, with 8 bases lining up with TRBD2. This CDR3 comprises 15 residues. Germline values: CDR1 SGHAT, CDR2 FQNNGV. V dropped 8 bases and J dropped 1; count of bases not matched to a gene: 6. The CDR3 is CASGTGTRNTGELFF. CDR3 nucleotides: TGTGCCAGCGGGACCGGGACTAGGAACACCGGGGAGCTGTTTTTT.

This clonotype was observed at least ten times. V is TRBV7-2 and J is TRBJ2-7, with D perhaps TRBD1 (6 bases). CDR3 length equals 14 residues. V was clipped by 4 bases and J by 6 bases, with 16 bases between them. Looked up from germline, CDR1 is SGHTA and CDR2 is FQGNSA. The CDR3 bases are TGTGCCAGCAGCTACAACAGGGTAGGAGGCGAGCAGTACTTC. Translated: CASSYNRVGGEQYF.

This clonotype was recorded a few times. CDR3 protein: CSARLRETQYF. Written as DNA, the CDR3 is TGCAGTGCTAGATTACGGGAGACCCAGTACTTC. The gene calls are TRBV20-1 and TRBJ2-5; D call uncertain. The germline V and J ends were trimmed by 2 bases and 5 bases, with 6 bases remaining between them. The CDR3 runs to 11 residues. Germline CDR1 reads DFQATT; CDR2 reads SNEGSKA (reference sequence).

This chain connects TRBV27 to TRBJ2-7, with 10 bases that match TRBD1. Germline trimming cut 8 bases from V and 0 bases from J; bases unmatched to any gene: 7. Germline CDR1 is MNHEY and CDR2 is SMNVEV (reference sequence). This CDR3 spans 15 amino acids. CDR3 region: CASRKTGGFSYEQYF. The CDR3 nucleotides read TGTGCCAGCCGAAAGACAGGGGGCTTCTCCTACGAGCAGTACTTC.

This clonotype has a count of ten or more. The rearrangement links TRBV12-3 or TRBV12-4 to TRBJ1-5; the D is unclear. Deletions cut 7 bases from V and 5 bases from J, with 9 bases between. CDR3 length equals 12 residues. The CDR3 region has the DNA TGTGCCAGCACCTTACGGGATCAGCCCCAGCATTTT. Its translation: CASTLRDQPQHF.

This chain uses TRBV7-6 with TRBJ2-7; D is uncertain. Germline CDR1 and CDR2: SGHVS and FNYEAQ. The ends were cut back, 4 bases at V and 3 bases at J, with 13 bases in the middle. The CDR3 loop spans 14 amino acids. Here the CDR3 reads CASSYEATFYEQYF. As DNA, the CDR3 is TGTGCCAGCAGCTACGAAGCGACGTTCTACGAGCAGTACTTC.

This chain uses TRBV24-1 with TRBJ2-1; D may be TRBD1 (6 bases). The CDR3 loop spans 14 amino acids. V was pared by 10 bases and J by 6 bases, with 18 bases between. Germline loops: CDR1 KGHDR, CDR2 SFDVKD. CDR3 sequence reads: CATKGVGIANEQFF. CDR3 DNA sequence: TGTGCCACGAAGGGGGTAGGGATAGCCAATGAGCAGTTCTTC.

The rearrangement joins TRBV5-5 to TRBJ2-7; 8 bases map to TRBD1. V trimming: 2 bases; J trimming: 2 bases; junction bases outside the gene matches: 6. This CDR3 has 15 amino acids. Germline values: CDR1 SGHKS, CDR2 YYEKEE (reference sequence). In nucleotides, the CDR3 is TGTGCCAGCAGCTTCACAGGGGGAAACACCTACGAGCAGTACTTC. Amino acids: CASSFTGGNTYEQYF.

This clonotype has just a few counts. The chain combines TRBV11-2 with TRBJ2-5; 13 bases are shared with TRBD2. The germline gives CDR1 SGHAT, CDR2 FQNNGV. CDR3 length: 24 residues. J gave up 7 bases and V 0 bases, and 29 bases lay outside the gene matches. The CDR3: CASSLDVIAGGLTSGRAEFPTQYF. In DNA, the CDR3 is TGTGCCAGCAGCTTAGATGTGATAGCAGGGGGCCTTACTAGCGGGAGGGCCGAATTTCCGACCCAGTACTTC.

This clonotype turned up a few times. V is TRBV20-1 and J is TRBJ2-5; D may correspond to TRBD1 or TRBD2 (6 bases each). This CDR3 spans 15 amino acids. Germline V gene lookup returns CDR1 DFQATT and CDR2 SNEGSKA (reference sequence). V was shortened by 0 bases and J by 4 bases, with 15 bases between the two germline ends. Here the CDR3 reads CSARDLGGTGETQYF. The CDR3 DNA reads as TGCAGTGCTAGAGATCTGGGGGGCACGGGAGAGACCCAGTACTTC.

The chain joins TRBV12-3 or TRBV12-4 to TRBJ2-4; unclear D gene. This CDR3 region has 17 residues. Trimming removed 5 bases at V and 0 bases at J, with 17 bases between. Here the CDR3 reads CASSNDNGVIAKNIQYF. The DNA for the CDR3 is TGTGCCAGCAGTAACGACAATGGGGTAATAGCCAAAAACATTCAGTACTTC.

V usage is TRBV4-2 and J usage is TRBJ2-7, with 14 bases that match TRBD2. CDR1 is LGHNA, CDR2 YNFKEQ, per germline. The length of the CDR3 is 18 residues. J was trimmed by 7 bases and V by 0 bases; bases with no gene match: 11. Written as DNA, the CDR3 is TGTGCCAGCAGCCAAGATACGGATAGGGGACTAGCGGGAGATGAGCAGTACTTC. Translation: CASSQDTDRGLAGDEQYF.

This clonotype came up many times. V is TRBV6-1 and J is TRBJ2-5; possible D gene TRBD2, 7 bases. Germline V gene data show CDR1 as MNHNS and CDR2 as SASEGT. Trimming left V 5 bases short and J 1 base short, with 11 bases between. The CDR3 sequence is 14 residues long. The CDR3 reads CASSPGGPQETQYF. CDR3 nucleotides: TGTGCCAGCAGTCCCGGGGGGCCCCAAGAGACCCAGTACTTC.

The V and J genes are TRBV7-2 and TRBJ2-2, with unresolved D. Germline CDR1 reads SGHTA; CDR2 reads FQGNSA. V was shortened by 5 bases and J by 6 bases, with 16 bases between the two germline ends. CDR3 size: 15 residues. Written as DNA, the CDR3 is TGTGCCAGCAGCCCTTCCCACTCCAGGCCCGGGGAGCTGTTTTTT. This sequence encodes CASSPSHSRPGELFF.

The table lists this clonotype with a few counts. This chain connects TRBV14 to TRBJ2-1; D is ambiguous. The V gene lost 4 bases and the J gene lost 1 base, with 14 bases spanning the gap. Germline CDR1 SGHDN, CDR2 FVKESK. This CDR3 has 16 amino acids. CDR3 loop: CASSRRVGQSYNEQFF. For the CDR3, the DNA is TGTGCCAGCAGCCGAAGGGTTGGGCAATCCTACAATGAGCAGTTCTTC.

This clonotype appeared many times. The chain joins TRBV7-2 to TRBJ2-2, with unresolved D. Trimming took 6 bases from V and 7 from J, leaving 9 bases between them. Germline-derived CDR1 and CDR2 are SGHTA and FQGNSA. The CDR3 extends over 12 amino acids. The CDR3 sequence: CASSPMDGELFF. In DNA form, the CDR3 reads TGTGCCAGCAGTCCGATGGACGGGGAGCTGTTTTTT.

The rearrangement joins TRBV6-5 to TRBJ2-1; D remains ambiguous. V gave up 6 bases and J gave up 7 bases, with 10 bases separating them. Per the germline V gene, CDR1 is MNHEY and CDR2 is SVGAGI. This CDR3 is built from 12 residues. The DNA of the CDR3 is TGTGCCAGCAGACCAGCGAATAATGAGCAGTTCTTC. It translates to CASRPANNEQFF.

V gene TRBV4-3 combines with J gene TRBJ2-7; 7 positions match TRBD2. From germline, CDR1 is LGHNA and CDR2 YSLEER. V shed 0 bases, J shed 2 bases, and the junction held 10 bases outside the gene matches. This CDR3 spans 17 amino acids. In DNA form, the CDR3 reads TGCGCCAGCAGCCAAGATCTCGGGGGGTTGGGCACCTACGAGCAGTACTTC. Translation: CASSQDLGGLGTYEQYF.

The chain recombines TRBV29-1 with TRBJ2-3, with 8 bases matching TRBD1. CDR1 is SQVTM and CDR2 is ANQGSEA in the germline V gene. The V segment lost 5 bases and the J segment 2 bases; nucleotides outside the gene matches: 6. CDR3 length equals 14 residues. This CDR3 is CSVTGQGNTDTQYF. The CDR3 region has the DNA TGCAGCGTTACCGGACAGGGAAACACAGATACGCAGTATTTT.

The chain uses TRBV12-3 or TRBV12-4 and TRBJ2-3; 12 nucleotides match TRBD2. The CDR3 covers 14 residues. Trimming at V came to 6 bases and at J to 4 bases, leaving 2 bases not matched to a gene. The CDR3 DNA follows: TGTGCCAGCAGACCTAGCGGGAGGGCAGATACGCAGTATTTT. Residues: CASRPSGRADTQYF.

This clonotype has just a few counts. The chain has TRBV29-1 and TRBJ2-7; TRBD1 agrees at 10 bases. Germline CDR1 and CDR2: SQVTM and ANQGSEA. The CDR3 totals 14 residues. The trim removed 6 bases at V and 4 bases at J, leaving 9 bases unmatched. The CDR3 region has the DNA TGCAGCGTGCGGACCGGGACAGGGGCATACGAGCAGTACTTC. Its protein is CSVRTGTGAYEQYF.

This chain joins TRBV6-1 and TRBJ2-7; perhaps TRBD1 as D (5 bases). The DNA end is more similar to TRBJ2-1, so the J call may be wrong. This CDR3 has 18 amino acids. Germline-derived CDR1 and CDR2 are MNHNS and SASEGT. CDR3: CASSPHKLDSRMTYEQFF. The CDR3 DNA sequence: TGTGCCAGCAGCCCACATAAGCTCGACAGTCGTATGACCTACGAGCAGTTCTTC.

The rearrangement uses TRBV6-5 and TRBJ1-4; the D gene is possibly TRBD1 (5 bases). The CDR3 is 15 residues long. Germline CDR1 MNHEY, CDR2 SVGAGI. V lost 0 bases, J lost 7 bases, and 12 bases lay in between. CDR3 DNA: TGTGCCAGCAGTTACTCGTGGGGGAGCGGTGAAAAACTGTTTTTT. Protein product: CASSYSWGSGEKLFF.

V and J are TRBV12-3 or TRBV12-4 and TRBJ2-1; D may be TRBD2 (6 bases). The CDR3 consists of 12 residues. With 2 bases removed from V and 16 bases from J, the gap between germline ends came to 15 bases. The chain's CDR3 is CASSLYAGPSFF. CDR3 sequence (DNA): TGTGCCAGCAGTTTATATGCGGGGCCGTCCTTCTTC.